Listed here are 4 T cell receptor beta chains from one sample, sequenced in a study of monozygotic twins with inflammatory bowel disease. TCRdb re-called the 5' RACE reads and shows each CDR3 protein once, DNA omitted. In all, the sample yields about 380,000 distinct CDR3 sequences. The sample was blood. The receptors were gathered from a human donor with ulcerative colitis or Crohn's disease, or a healthy co-twin of an affected twin (not recorded which).

The gene calls are TRBV12-5 and TRBJ2-2; TCRdb selects TRBD1, and the lack of DNA leaves this call unchecked. The CDR3 spans 16 residues. The germline gives CDR1 LGHNT, CDR2 FRNRAP. CDR3 sequence: CASGLVQGTIAGELFF.

The chain couples TRBV12-3 or TRBV12-4 to TRBJ2-7; with no DNA, the TCRdb D assignment of TRBD1 cannot be verified. This CDR3 spans 13 amino acids. This chain's CDR3 is CASSSRGVSEQYF.

J is TRBJ2-5 and V is TRBV4-1. The CDR3 sequence is 18 residues long. Per the germline V gene, CDR1 is MGHRA and CDR2 is YSYEKL. The CDR3 region is CASSQTTWLREKVEAQYF.

The chain recombines TRBV2 with TRBJ2-5; TCRdb names TRBD2, which stays unverified in the absence of DNA. The CDR3 is 13 amino acids. CDR1 is SNHLY, CDR2 FYNNEI, per germline. This CDR3 is CASSEEGWETQYF.